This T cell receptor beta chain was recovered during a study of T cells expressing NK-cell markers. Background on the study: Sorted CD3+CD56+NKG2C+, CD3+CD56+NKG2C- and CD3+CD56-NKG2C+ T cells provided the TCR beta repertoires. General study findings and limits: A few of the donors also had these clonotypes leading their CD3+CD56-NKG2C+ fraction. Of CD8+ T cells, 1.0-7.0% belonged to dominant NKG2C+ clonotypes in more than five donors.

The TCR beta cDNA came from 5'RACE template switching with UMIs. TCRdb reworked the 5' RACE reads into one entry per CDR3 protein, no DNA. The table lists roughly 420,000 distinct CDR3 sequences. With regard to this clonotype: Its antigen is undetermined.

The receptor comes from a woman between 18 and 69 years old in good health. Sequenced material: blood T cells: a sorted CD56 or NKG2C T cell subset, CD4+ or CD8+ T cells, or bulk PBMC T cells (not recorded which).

The CDR3 region is CASRSRDTEAFF. The chain links TRBV28 to TRBJ1-1; there is no DNA to check the TCRdb D call of TRBD1. This CDR3 contains 12 residues. Per the germline V gene, CDR1 is MDHEN and CDR2 is SYDVKM.